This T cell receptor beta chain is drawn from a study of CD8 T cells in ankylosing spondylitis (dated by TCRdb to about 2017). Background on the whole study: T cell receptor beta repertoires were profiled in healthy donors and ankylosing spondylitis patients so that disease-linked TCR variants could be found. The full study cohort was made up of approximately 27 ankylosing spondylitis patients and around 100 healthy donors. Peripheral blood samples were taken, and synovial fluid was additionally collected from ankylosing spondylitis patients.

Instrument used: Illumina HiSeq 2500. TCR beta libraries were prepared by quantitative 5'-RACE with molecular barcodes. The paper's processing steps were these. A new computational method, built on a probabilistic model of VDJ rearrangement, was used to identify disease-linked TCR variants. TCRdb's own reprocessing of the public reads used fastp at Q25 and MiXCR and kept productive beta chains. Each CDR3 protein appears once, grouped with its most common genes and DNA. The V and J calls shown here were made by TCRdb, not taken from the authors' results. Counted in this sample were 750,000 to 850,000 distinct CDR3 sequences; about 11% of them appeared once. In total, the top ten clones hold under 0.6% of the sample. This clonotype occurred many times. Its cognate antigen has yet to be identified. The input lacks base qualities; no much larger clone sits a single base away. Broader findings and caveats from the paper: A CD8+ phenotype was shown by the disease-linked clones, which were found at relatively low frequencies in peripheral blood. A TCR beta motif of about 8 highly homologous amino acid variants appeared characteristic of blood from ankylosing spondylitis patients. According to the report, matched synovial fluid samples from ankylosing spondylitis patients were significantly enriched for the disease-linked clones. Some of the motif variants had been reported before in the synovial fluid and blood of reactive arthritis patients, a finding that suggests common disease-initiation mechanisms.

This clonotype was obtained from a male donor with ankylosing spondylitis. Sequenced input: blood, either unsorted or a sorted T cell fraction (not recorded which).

The nucleotide sequence reads as follows: TGTGCCAGCAGTTATGGCCGGAGCTCCTACAATGAGCAGTTCTTC. Translated, this is CASSYGRSSYNEQFF. This receptor chain uses TRBV6-2 or TRBV6-3 and TRBJ2-1; the D segment cannot be called with confidence. Sequences MNHEY (CDR1) and SVGEGT (CDR2) are obtained from the germline V gene. V was cut back by 3 bases and J by 0 bases, leaving a gap of 9 bases between them. From the cysteine through the phenylalanine, the CDR3 covers 15 amino acids. The entry retains the CDR3 DNA only, 45 bases that are in frame from base 1.